This TCR beta chain was recorded in a study of T cell repertoires in aging, cancer and after chemotherapy. General observations from the study: Across the chemotherapy interval, each cancer cohort showed higher median generation probability, suggesting thymic rebound.

By its share, this clonotype is medium-sized. Its specificity is not known. TRB rearrangements spanning V, D and J were amplified using mixed TRB-A/B primers. TCRdb analysed the multiplex PCR reads with MiXCR anew, one entry per CDR3 protein. In the table there are more than 9,000 distinct CDR3 sequences, around 32% of which are singletons. Germline-derived CDR1 and CDR2 are LNHDA and SQIVND (reference sequence). The CDR3 sequence is 18 residues long. V was pared by 1 base and J by 4 bases, with 7 bases of the junction left unmatched. Amplification of TCR beta used genomic DNA extracted from peripheral blood.

The origin of this receptor is a human donor in good health. This chain joins TRBV19 and TRBJ2-1, with 13 bases aligning to TRBD2. Specimen: blood. The CDR3 sequence is CASSIGGGGLAGYNEQFF. The CDR3 coding sequence is TGTGCCAGTAGTATAGGGGGAGGGGGACTAGCGGGGTACAATGAGCAGTTCTTC.